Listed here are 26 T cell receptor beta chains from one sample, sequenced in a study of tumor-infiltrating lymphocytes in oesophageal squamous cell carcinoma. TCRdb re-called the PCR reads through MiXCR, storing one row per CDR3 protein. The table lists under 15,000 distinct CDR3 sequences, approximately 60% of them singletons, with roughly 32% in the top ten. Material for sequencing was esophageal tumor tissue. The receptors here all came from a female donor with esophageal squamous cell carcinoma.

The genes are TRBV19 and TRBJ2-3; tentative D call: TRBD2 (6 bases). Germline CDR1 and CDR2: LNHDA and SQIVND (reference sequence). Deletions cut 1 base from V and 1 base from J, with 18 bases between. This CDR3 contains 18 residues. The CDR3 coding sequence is TGTGCCAGTAGTATAGCCGGTTTGGGACTGGGGGGCACAGATACGCAGTATTTT. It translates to CASSIAGLGLGGTDTQYF.

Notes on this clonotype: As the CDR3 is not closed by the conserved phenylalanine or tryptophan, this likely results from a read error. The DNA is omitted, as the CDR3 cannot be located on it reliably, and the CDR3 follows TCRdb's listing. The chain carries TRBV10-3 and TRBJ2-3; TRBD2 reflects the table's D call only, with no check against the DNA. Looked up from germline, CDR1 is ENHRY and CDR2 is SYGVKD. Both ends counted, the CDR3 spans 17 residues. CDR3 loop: CAISDPGRSSYEQYFGP.

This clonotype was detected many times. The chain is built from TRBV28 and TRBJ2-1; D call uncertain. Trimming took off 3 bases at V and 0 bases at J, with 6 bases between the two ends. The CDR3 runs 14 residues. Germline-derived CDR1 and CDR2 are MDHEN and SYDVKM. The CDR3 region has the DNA TGTGCCAGCAGTTTTGTGAACTCCTACAATGAGCAGTTCTTC. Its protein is CASSFVNSYNEQFF.

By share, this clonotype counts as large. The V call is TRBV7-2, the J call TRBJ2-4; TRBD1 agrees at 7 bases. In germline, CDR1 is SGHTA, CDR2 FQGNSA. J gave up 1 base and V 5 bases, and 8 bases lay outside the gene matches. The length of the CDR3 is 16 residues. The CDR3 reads CASSPDRAEAKNIQYF. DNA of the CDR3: TGTGCCAGCAGCCCAGACAGGGCGGAGGCCAAAAACATTCAGTACTTC.

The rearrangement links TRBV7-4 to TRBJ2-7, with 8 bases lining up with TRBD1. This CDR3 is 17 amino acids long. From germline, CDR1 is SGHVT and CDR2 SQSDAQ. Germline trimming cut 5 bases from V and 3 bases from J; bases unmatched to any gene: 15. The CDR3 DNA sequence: TGTGCCAGCAGCCCAGTAGGGGATACAGGGGGTTACTACGAGCAGTACTTC. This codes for CASSPVGDTGGYYEQYF.

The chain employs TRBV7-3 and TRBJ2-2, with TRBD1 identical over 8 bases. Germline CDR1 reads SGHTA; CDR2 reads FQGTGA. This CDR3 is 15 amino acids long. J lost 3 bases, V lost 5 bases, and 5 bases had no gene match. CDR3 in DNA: TGTGCCAGCAGCCCAGACAGGGGCGACACCGGGGAGCTGTTTTTT. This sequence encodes CASSPDRGDTGELFF.

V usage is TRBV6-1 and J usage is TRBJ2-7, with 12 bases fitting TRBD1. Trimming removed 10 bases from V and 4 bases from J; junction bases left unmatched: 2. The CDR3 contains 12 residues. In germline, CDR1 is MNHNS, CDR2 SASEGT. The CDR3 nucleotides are TGTGCCATGGGACAGGGGGCTTACGAGCAGTACTTC. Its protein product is CAMGQGAYEQYF.

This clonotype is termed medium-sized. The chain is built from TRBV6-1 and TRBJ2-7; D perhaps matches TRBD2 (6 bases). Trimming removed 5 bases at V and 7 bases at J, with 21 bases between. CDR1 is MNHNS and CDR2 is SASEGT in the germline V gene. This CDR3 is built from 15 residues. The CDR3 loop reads CASSLDGGRYNEQYF. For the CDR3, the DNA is TGTGCCAGCAGTTTGGATGGGGGGAGGTACAATGAGCAGTACTTC.

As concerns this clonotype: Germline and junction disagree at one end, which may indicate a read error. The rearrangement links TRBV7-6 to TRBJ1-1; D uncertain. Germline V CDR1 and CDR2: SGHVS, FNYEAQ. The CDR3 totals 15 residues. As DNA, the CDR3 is TGTGCTAGCAGCTTAGCGCGACAAAGAACCACTGAAGCTTTCTTT. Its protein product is CASSLARQRTTEAFF.

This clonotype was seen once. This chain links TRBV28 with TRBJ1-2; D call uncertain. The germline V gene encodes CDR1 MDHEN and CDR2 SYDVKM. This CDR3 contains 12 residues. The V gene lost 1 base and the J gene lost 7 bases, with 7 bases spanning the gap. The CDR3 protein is CASSLSGPGYTF. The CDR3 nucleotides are TGTGCCAGCAGTTTATCTGGACCTGGCTACACCTTC.

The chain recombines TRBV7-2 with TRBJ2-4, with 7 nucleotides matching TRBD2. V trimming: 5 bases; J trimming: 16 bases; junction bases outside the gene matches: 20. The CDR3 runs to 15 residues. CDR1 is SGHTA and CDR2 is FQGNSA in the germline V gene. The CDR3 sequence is CASSHGRDYQQSRYF. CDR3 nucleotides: TGTGCCAGCAGCCATGGCCGGGACTACCAACAATCGCGCTACTTC.

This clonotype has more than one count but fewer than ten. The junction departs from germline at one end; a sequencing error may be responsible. The CDR3 sequence is CASSPTSYDEQFF. DNA for the CDR3: TGTGCCAGCAGTCCCACTAGCTACGATGAGCAGTTCTTC. This sequence joins TRBV7-6 and TRBJ2-1, with D perhaps TRBD2 (6 bases). This CDR3 is 13 amino acids long. Germline lookup yields CDR1 SGHVS and CDR2 FNYEAQ.

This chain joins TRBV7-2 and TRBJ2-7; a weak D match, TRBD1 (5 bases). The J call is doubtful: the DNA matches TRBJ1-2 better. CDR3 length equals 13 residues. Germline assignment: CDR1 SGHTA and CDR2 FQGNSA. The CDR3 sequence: CASSRPGTGGYTF. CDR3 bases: TGTGCCAGCAGCCGACCCGGGACGGGTGGCTACACCTTC.

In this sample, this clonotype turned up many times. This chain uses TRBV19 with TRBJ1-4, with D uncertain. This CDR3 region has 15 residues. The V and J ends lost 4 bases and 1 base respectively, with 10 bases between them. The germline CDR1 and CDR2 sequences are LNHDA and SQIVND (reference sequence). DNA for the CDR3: TGTGCCAGTAGTAGAGTGACTGGAACTAATGAAAAACTGTTTTTT. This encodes CASSRVTGTNEKLFF.

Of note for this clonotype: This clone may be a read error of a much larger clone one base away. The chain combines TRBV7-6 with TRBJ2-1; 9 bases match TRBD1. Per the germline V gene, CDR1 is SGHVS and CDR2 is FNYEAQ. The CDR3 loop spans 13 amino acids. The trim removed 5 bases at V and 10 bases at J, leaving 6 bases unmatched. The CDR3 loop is CASSQGQGREQFF. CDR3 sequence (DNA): TGTGCCAGCAGCCAAGGACAGGGGCGCGAGCAGTTCTTC.

In nucleotides, the CDR3 is TGTGCCAGCAGTGACGAGTCACGGGACAGGGACTACGAGCAGTACTTC. Protein product: CASSDESRDRDYEQYF. V gene TRBV6-6 combines with J gene TRBJ2-5; TRBD1 matches 9 bases. The closer fit of TRBJ2-7 to the DNA end suggests the J call may be wrong. This CDR3 region has 16 residues. Per germline, CDR1 MNHNY and CDR2 SVGAGI (reference sequence).

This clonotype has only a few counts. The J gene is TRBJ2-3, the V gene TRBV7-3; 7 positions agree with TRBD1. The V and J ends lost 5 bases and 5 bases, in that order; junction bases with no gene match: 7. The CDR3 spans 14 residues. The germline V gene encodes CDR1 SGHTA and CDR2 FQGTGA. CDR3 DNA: TGTGCCAGCAGCCCCGACAGGGTGAAAGATACGCAGTATTTT. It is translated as CASSPDRVKDTQYF. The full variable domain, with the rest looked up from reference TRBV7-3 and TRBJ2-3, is GAGVSQTPSNKVTEKGKYVELRCDPISGHTALYWYRQSLGQGPEFLIYFQGTGAADDSGLPNDRFFAVRPEGSVSTLKIQRTERGDSAVYLCASSPDRVKDTQYFGPGTRLTVL.

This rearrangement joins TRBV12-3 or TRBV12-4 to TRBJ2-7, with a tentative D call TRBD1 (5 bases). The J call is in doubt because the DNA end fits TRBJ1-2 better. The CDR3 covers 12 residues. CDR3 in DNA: TGTGCCAGCAGTAGGGACCTTCTTGGCTACACCTTC. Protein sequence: CASSRDLLGYTF.

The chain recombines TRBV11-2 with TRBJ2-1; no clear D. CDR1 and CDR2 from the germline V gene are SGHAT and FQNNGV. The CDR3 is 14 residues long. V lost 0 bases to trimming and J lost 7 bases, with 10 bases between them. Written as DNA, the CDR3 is TGTGCCAGCAGCTTAGATATTAGTCGAAATGAGCAGTTCTTC. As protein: CASSLDISRNEQFF.

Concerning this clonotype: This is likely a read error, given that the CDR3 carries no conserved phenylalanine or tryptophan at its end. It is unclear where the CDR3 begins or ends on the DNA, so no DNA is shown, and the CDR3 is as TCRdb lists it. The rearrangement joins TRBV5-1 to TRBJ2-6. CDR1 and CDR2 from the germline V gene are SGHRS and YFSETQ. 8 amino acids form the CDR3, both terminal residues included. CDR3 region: CASSLDSY.

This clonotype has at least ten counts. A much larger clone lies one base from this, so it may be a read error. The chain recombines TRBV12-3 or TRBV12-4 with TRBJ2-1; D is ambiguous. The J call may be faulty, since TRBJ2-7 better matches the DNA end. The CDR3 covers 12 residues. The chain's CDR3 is CASSYGYNEQYF. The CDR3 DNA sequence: TGTGCCAGCAGTTATGGCTACAATGAGCAGTACTTC.

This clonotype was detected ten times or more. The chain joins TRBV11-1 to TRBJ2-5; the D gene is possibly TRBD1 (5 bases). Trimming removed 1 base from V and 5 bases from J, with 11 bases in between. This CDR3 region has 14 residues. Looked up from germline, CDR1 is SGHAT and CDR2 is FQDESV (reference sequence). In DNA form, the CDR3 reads TGTGCCAGCAGCTTAGGTGGGGCACGGGAGACCCAGTACTTC. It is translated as CASSLGGARETQYF.

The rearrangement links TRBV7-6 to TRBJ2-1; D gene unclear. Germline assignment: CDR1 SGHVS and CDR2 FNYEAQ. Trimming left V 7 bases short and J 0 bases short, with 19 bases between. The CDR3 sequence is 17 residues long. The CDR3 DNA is TGTGCCAGCACCTCCTCCGGAGTGGGCGCCTCCTACAATGAGCAGTTCTTC. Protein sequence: CASTSSGVGASYNEQFF.

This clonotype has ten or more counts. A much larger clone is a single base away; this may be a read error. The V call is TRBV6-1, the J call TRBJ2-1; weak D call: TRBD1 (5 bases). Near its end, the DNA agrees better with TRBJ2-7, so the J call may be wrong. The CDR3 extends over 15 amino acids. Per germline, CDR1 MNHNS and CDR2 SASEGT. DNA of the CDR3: TGTGCCAGCAGTGAATTTGTCAGGGCCGGCAATGAGCAGTACTTC. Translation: CASSEFVRAGNEQYF.

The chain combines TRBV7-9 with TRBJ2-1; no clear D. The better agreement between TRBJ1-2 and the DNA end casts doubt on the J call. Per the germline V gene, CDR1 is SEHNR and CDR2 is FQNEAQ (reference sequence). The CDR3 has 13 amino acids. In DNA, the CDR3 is TGTGCCAGCAGCTTAGACTCTAAGAGGGGCTACACCTTC. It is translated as CASSLDSKRGYTF.

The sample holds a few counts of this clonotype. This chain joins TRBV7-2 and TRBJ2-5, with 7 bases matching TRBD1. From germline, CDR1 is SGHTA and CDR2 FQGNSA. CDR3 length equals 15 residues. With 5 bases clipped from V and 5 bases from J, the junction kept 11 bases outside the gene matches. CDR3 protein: CASSPQTGWGETQYF. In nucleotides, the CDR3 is TGTGCCAGCAGCCCACAGACAGGGTGGGGGGAGACCCAGTACTTC.